What follows describes a single T cell receptor beta chain. This clone was picked up one time. It lacks a known antigen. No base qualities exist here, and no much larger clone lies one base off it. The cohort comprised several hundred healthy bone marrow donors. At the time of sampling, every cohort member was nominally healthy, though immune exposures that went unrecorded were likely present. The donor was CMV seronegative and was included in the group of about 350 seronegative cohort members. A peripheral blood sample was provided by each donor, and peripheral blood mononuclear cells were used for TCR beta sequencing. Genomic DNA was extracted from the blood cell samples with the Qiagen DNeasy Blood Extraction Kit. The library was obtained by the immunoSEQ multiplex PCR assay. For the multiplex PCR, a mixture combining 60 forward primers for TCR Vbeta segments and 13 reverse primers for TCR Jbeta segments was used. A multiplex PCR assay on genomic DNA amplified the CDR3 region of rearranged TCR beta genes. The Illumina HiSeq System was used to sequence the amplified TCR beta libraries as 87-base-pair reads. The authors processed their data as follows. Across the roughly 600 repertoires, a later analysis counted some 81 million unique TCR beta chains, 9 million to 14 million of which were shared by at least two donors. Raw reads were error-corrected and collapsed into unique sequences with a nearest-neighbor algorithm that merged closely related sequences to remove PCR and sequencing errors. Alignment of CDR3 sequences to IMGT reference sequences was used to assign V, D and J gene segments. For a sequence to be retained, at least a six-nucleotide match to both a V gene segment and a J gene segment was required. A rearrangement was called productive if the CDR3 had no stop codons and remained in frame with V and J, and every other rearrangement was called non-productive. Following IMGT convention, CDR3 was defined as the stretch from the second conserved V-encoded cysteine up to the conserved J-encoded phenylalanine. Sequences without an unambiguous match to a single V gene segment were excluded from the earlier analysis of over 500 of the donors. An earlier analysis of several hundred of the donors classified V segments as functional when productive rearrangements were above 56.7% and as segregating when the standard deviation between donors was above 5%. A statistical classification framework was developed to diagnose cytomegalovirus status using the catalog of TCR beta chain sequences. A later analysis assigned V and J genes by comparing TCR nucleotide sequences with IMGT/GENE-DB human TR gene sequences. In a later analysis, CDR3 sequences and most-parsimonious VDJ recombination scenarios were assigned using the TCRdist pipeline. A later analysis defined each TCR beta chain by its CDR3 amino acid sequence plus V-gene family, and excluded reads lacking a unique V-gene family. As a way to deal with suspected cross-contamination and a sequencing artifact, a later analysis dropped roughly 620 nucleotide sequences that were highly shared and had low generation probability. A later analysis calculated a clonal expansion index for each public chain from normalized within-repertoire ranks of inferred template counts. In a later analysis, generation probabilities were computed with a VDJ recombination model fitted to out-of-frame rearrangements, and the resulting probabilities were checked against IGoR. In a later analysis, TCR-TCR, TCR-HLA and TCR-CMV co-occurrence was scored with hypergeometric tests, and a repertoire-size bias correction was applied to TCR pairs. To estimate false discovery rates, a later analysis permuted the HLA or CMV assignments 20 times. A later analysis grouped co-occurring TCRs with DBSCAN, adding TCRdist sequence similarity when clustering within HLA-allele-positive subsets. Repertoires with fewer than 30,000 or more than 120,000 public chains were left out of co-occurrence clustering, as were about five repertoires with anomalous nucleotide sharing. Drawn from immuneACCESS, this table holds only the in-frame rearrangements with V and J called that TCRdb kept. Clones are partly lost; checked studies trace under half to an unresolved V gene and leave the rest unexplained. D and trimming were read from the DNA, whereas the V and J calls and clone size are those reported in that table. Here the sample has 160,000 or so clones; approximately 78% occur a single time. The top ten clones comprise around 1.4% of the sample.

This specimen comes from a study of cytomegalovirus exposure and HLA in healthy donors (dated by TCRdb to about 2017). For the study in its entirety: According to an earlier analysis of around 600 of the donors, some 170 million T cells yielded over 90 million unique TCR beta sequences and 250 to 350 Gb of sequence data. To predict cytomegalovirus infection status, the study brought together high-throughput TCR immunosequencing, statistical association of individual TCRs with disease status, and machine learning. Class I and class II HLA loci were covered by the typing at four-digit resolution. The study profiled the T cell repertoires of 500 to 800 subjects by immunosequencing and related them to cytomegalovirus serostatus. Because of strong linkage in the cohort, four to six DR-DQ haplotypes were treated as single units for association and clustering. The aim of the study was to test whether cataloging public T cell receptors could identify signatures of past pathogen exposure. Donor age, sex, ethnicity and CMV serostatus were compiled alongside the repertoire data. Every discovery cohort repertoire had been produced on one sequencing platform. A later analysis re-analyzed previously published TCR beta repertoires from 600 to 850 donors and added high-resolution HLA genotyping to study TCR occurrence patterns. In an earlier analysis of a few hundred of the donors, high-throughput TCR beta sequencing was used to judge whether each TCR beta V gene segment behaved as functional or pseudogenic. Along with the approximately 650-subject first cohort, a separate validation cohort of over a hundred different subjects was used. A later genetic analysis used genome-wide SNP genotypes for about 60% of the roughly 670 donors, treating that subset as a discovery cohort. Typing coverage varied by locus: 629-630 donors for A, B, C, DRB1 and DQB1; approximately 500 for DQA1; about 600 for DPA1; approximately 490 for DPB1. Among the roughly 410 genotyped donors, around 81% belonged to the genetic ancestry cluster associated with self-reported Caucasian donors. Among approximately 370 genotyped donors of the cohort, an average of approximately 220,000 unique TCR beta nucleotide sequences was sequenced per donor, of which approximately 18% were non-productive. Roughly 300 gigabases of sequencing data and roughly 81 million unique TCR sequences made up an early release that covered around 640 HLA-typed donors. In the later analysis, no new phenotypic data were used to find candidate immune exposures; instead, reliance was placed on TCR beta sequences and their occurrence across donors.

Its CDR3 holds 13 amino acids, cysteine through phenylalanine. CDR3 DNA is the only sequence kept; it has 39 bases, read in frame from the first base. Trimming at the junction amounts to 6 bases on V and 2 bases on J, and the germline ends lie 10 bases apart. In the germline V gene (reference sequence), CDR1 corresponds to SEHNR and CDR2 to FQNEAQ. Results the study describes overall, beyond this receptor: This cohort had only TCR beta chains sequenced, and the lack of alpha or paired-chain data limited which features could be detected. In a later analysis, some 17,000 TCR beta sequences were associated with specific HLA alleles at a false discovery rate of 0.05. The study listed 164 TCR beta chains as associated with cytomegalovirus. Most CMV-associated TCR beta chains appeared to be HLA-restricted in a later analysis, and the HLA associations seemed to be driven largely by CMV exposure. In an earlier analysis of approximately 590 of the donors, most TCR beta V segments were observed in productive rearrangements about 90% or about 30% of the time, broadly matching IMGT annotations. The presence/absence analyses assumed that sequencing depth was roughly uniform across donors, and that assumption may not be true. Correlated functional status among segregating V segments might be attributable to linkage disequilibrium, but an unknown experimental factor could not be ruled out. A further reported finding was that TCR beta sequences accurately predicted the HLA-A and HLA-B alleles for most subjects in the first cohort. In a later genetic analysis, a missense DCLRE1C variant was associated with V-gene and J-gene trimming of TCR beta chains, and the association was replicated in an independent cohort. A few of the identified cytomegalovirus-associated TCR beta chains were confirmed in vitro to be specific for cytomegalovirus antigens. A cluster of highly shared sequence variants was judged likely to be a technical artifact of the sequencing pipeline. The authors suggested that the approach could potentially be extended to other disease states and immunological phenotypes. While some public TCRs were present in many individuals, most TCR sequences turned up only very rarely across donors. Compared with equally common non-associated chains, HLA-associated TCR beta chains in a later analysis were more clonally expanded and had lower generation probabilities. When HLA alleles, especially DR and DQ, strongly co-occurred, attributing TCR associations to individual alleles was difficult. HLA typing was unavailable for some donors at each locus, so association tests used only the typed subset. A later analysis reported that several top co-occurrence clusters appeared linked to parvovirus B19, influenza, CMV and Epstein-Barr virus. Some IMGT-functional V segments, including TRBV6-2 and TRBV6-3, could not be told apart with the 87-base-pair reads, so those segments were excluded. The earlier analysis of approximately 540 of the donors excluded approximately 17 rarely observed V segments, including chromosome 9 orphons, because counts were too low. The classifier was reported to diagnose cytomegalovirus status with high specificity and sensitivity in both the original and validation cohorts. In a later analysis, the rate of TCR association differed among HLA loci, with DRB1 alleles having the most associated TCRs and HLA-C alleles having the fewest. For the cohort, immune exposure information was limited to CMV serostatus. In a later genetic analysis, fewer N-insertions in productive TCRs were reported among donors in an Asian-associated ancestry cluster than the roughly 710-donor mean.

The sample taken for sequencing was PBMCs. This clonotype was obtained from a male donor in good health and CMV-seronegative. Recombination connected TRBV7-9 to TRBJ1-1; the D gene is possibly TRBD1, with 5 bases matching. The CDR3 region: CASRQTENTEAFF. The nucleotides are TGTGCCAGCAGACAGACAGAAAACACTGAAGCTTTCTTT.